This T cell receptor (beta chain) was sequenced in a study of CXCR3-negative and CXCR3-positive naive CD8 T cells. Study context: Cumulative TRB read yield was roughly 150 million, averaging about 1.5 +/- 0.3 million per library. Broader study findings: Diversity in memory CD8+ cells fell much lower than the comparably high levels seen in both naive subsets.

Researchers prepared the TRB cDNA libraries using 5' RACE with UMI labels. TCRdb re-analyzed the 5' RACE reads; it lists each CDR3 protein once, without DNA. The table for this sample gives fewer than 60,000 distinct CDR3 sequences. About this clonotype itself: The target antigen is unknown.

The CDR3 contains 16 residues. Germline CDR1 MGHRA, CDR2 YSYEKL. The sequencing sample was made of memory CD8+ T cells from blood. The TCR was taken from a human donor in good health. Some clones in this sample may be carry-over from other donors' samples. V gene TRBV4-1 combines with J gene TRBJ2-7; no DNA is available, so the TRBD1 call from TCRdb remains unchecked. The CDR3 loop is CASSQDGGQATYEQYF.